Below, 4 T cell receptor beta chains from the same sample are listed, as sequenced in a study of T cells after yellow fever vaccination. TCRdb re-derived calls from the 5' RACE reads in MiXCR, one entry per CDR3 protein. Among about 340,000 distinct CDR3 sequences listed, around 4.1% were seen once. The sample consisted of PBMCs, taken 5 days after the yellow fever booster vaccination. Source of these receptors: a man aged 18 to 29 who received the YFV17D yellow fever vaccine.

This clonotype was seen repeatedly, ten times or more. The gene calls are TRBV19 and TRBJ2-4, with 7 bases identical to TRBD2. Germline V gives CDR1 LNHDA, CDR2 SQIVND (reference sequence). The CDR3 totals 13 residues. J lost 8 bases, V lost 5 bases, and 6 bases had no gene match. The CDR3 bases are TGTGCCAGTAGTCGCGGGGGAGAGGACATTCAGTACTTC. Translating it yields CASSRGGEDIQYF.

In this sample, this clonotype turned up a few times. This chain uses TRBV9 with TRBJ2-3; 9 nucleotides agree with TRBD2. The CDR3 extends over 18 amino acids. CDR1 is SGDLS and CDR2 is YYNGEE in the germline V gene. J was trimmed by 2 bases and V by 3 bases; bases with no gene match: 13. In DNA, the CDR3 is TGTGCCAGCAGCGCCCTCCCGCGGCTAGCGGGGAACACAGATACGCAGTATTTT. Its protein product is CASSALPRLAGNTDTQYF.

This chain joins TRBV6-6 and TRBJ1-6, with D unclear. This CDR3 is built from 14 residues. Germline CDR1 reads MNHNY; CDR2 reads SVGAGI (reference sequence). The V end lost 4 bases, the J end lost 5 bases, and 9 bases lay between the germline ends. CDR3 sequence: CASSSHLDNSPLHF. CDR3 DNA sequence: TGTGCCAGCAGTTCCCACTTAGATAATTCACCCCTCCACTTT.

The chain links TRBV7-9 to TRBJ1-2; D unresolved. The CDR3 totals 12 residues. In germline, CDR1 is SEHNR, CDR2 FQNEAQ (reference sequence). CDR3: CAGGPSLRGYTF. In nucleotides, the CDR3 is TGTGCAGGTGGTCCGTCCCTTCGGGGCTACACCTTC.